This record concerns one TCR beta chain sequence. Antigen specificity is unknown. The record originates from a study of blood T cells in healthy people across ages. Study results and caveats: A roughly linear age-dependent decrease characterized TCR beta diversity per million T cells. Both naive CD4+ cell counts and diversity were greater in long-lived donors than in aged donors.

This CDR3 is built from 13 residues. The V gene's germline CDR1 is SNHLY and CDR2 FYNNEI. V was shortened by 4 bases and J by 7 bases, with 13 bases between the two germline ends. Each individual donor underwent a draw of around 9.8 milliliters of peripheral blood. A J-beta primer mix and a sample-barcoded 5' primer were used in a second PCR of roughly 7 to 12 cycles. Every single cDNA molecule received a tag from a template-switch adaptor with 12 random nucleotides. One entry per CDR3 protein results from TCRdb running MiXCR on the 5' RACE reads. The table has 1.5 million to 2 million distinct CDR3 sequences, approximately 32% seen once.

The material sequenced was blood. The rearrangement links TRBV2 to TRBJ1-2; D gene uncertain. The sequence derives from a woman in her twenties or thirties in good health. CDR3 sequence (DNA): TGTGCCAGCAGTGTGGTTGGCTATAGTGGCTACACCTTC. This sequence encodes CASSVVGYSGYTF.